The sequence of this TCR beta chain was determined in a study of response to subunit inactivated influenza vaccine. Overall study results and limits: Every seasonal influenza vaccination brings in few new T cells, the authors suggested.

This clonotype occurred a few times. Its antigen is unknown. A junction end diverges from the germline sequence, so it may reflect a read error. The CDR3 contains 16 residues. Germline V CDR1 and CDR2: SGHVS, FQNEAQ. TCRdb reprocessed the RT-PCR reads with MiXCR, giving one entry per CDR3 protein. Here the sample spans around 200,000 distinct CDR3 sequences, 9.2% being singletons. This rearrangement joins TRBV7-8 to TRBJ2-5; 11 bases align to TRBD2. The sequence was obtained from a man aged 50-59 years who received an inactivated influenza vaccine. Sequences were derived from non-naive T cells sorted from PBMCs, sampled on the day of vaccination. This CDR3 reads CASSTRLAGRQESQYF. CDR3 DNA: TGTGCCAGCAGCACACGACTAGCGGGGAGACAAGAGTCCCAGTACTTC.